The rows below give T cell receptor beta chains drawn from one sample of a study of T cell responses to AZD1222 COVID-19 vaccine. Assay used: immunoSEQ multiplex PCR; TCRdb lists only in-frame clones, some missing. The sample consists of about 100,000 clones, approximately 91% of them appearing once. The sequenced sample was peripheral blood, obtained 28 days after the second AZD1222 dose. The receptors derive from an adult who received the AZD1222 COVID-19 vaccine. The CDR3 runs from the conserved cysteine through the conserved F or W. D genes are given only for firm matches. A clone size is listed for some rows: how often the clone was seen (once, few, many), or a class if it is expanded.

TRBJ1-2,-,-,TRBV11-2,15,TGTGCCAGCAGCCCCCGAGCGAGGAGGGCCTATGGCTACACCTTC,CASSPRARRAYGYTF
TRBJ1-5,-,-,TRBV28,14,TGTGCCAGCAGTTTACTCTCTGCCAATCAGCCCCAGCATTTT,CASSLLSANQPQHF
TRBJ2-3,-,-,TRBV7-2,15,TGTGCCAGCAGCTTAGCAGCACTAGCAACAGATACGCAGTATTTT,CASSLAALATDTQYF
TRBJ2-1,once,TRBD2,TRBV5-4,16,TGTGCCAGCAGCTTGGCTGCGGGAGGGCCTAGTGATGAGCAGTTCTTC,CASSLAAGGPSDEQFF
TRBJ2-1,once,-,TRBV24-1,15,TGTGCCACCAGTGGGGCCAGAGAAGCCTACAATGAGCAGTTCTTC,CATSGAREAYNEQFF
TRBJ1-3,-,-,TRBV6-5,15,TGTGCCAGCAGTTGGGGTCGGGGCTCTGGAAACACCATATATTTT,CASSWGRGSGNTIYF
TRBJ1-1,-,-,TRBV5-5,14,TGTGCCAGCAGCTTGGGGACGGCAAACACTGAAGCTTTCTTT,CASSLGTANTEAFF
TRBJ2-7,-,-,TRBV20-1,10,TGCAGTGCTAGGAAATTGTTGGAGTACTTC,CSARKLLEYF
TRBJ2-7,-,-,TRBV5-6,14,TGTGCCAGCAGCTTGGTATGGGGGGCCTACGAGCAGTACTTC,CASSLVWGAYEQYF
TRBJ1-1,once,-,TRBV29-1,13,TGCAGCGCCGTGCGATGGGTCGAGACTGAAGCTTTCTTT,CSAVRWVETEAFF